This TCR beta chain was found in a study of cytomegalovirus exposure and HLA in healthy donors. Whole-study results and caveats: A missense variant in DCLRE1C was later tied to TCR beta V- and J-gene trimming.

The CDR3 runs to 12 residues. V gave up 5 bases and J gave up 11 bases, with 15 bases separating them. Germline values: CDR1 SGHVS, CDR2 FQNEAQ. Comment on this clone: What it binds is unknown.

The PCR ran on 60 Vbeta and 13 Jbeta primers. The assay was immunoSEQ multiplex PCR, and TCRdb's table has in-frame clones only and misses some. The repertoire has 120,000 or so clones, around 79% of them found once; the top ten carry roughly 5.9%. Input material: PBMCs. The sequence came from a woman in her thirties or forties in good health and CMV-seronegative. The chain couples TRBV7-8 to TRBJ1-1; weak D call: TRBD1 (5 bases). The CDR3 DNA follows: TGTGCCAGCAGCCTCTCGGGACGGGGGGCTTTCTTT. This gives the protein CASSLSGRGAFF.